This is a list of T cell receptor beta chains from one sample in a study of post-analysis software for immune sequencing data. Each CDR3 protein is one row after TCRdb ran MiXCR on the PCR reads. The sample carries roughly 730,000 distinct CDR3 sequences, 25% to 30% recorded once. The sample consisted of blood. The receptors originated from a girl aged 5 to 17 with multiple sclerosis. Both conserved end residues are part of each CDR3.

CDR3aa: CASSSRVFGNTEAFF
j_gene: TRBJ1-1
v_gene: TRBV6-5
len: 15

CDR3aa: CASSFIYNEQFF
j_gene: TRBJ2-1
v_gene: TRBV7-2
len: 12

CDR3aa: CASSFVGLGDGEQYF
j_gene: TRBJ2-7
v_gene: TRBV5-1
len: 15

CDR3aa: CASSALEGTDTQYF
j_gene: TRBJ2-3
v_gene: TRBV6-1
len: 14

CDR3aa: CASSQPGGAEQYF
j_gene: TRBJ2-7
v_gene: TRBV4-3
len: 13

CDR3aa: CASSLVATAHNEQFF
j_gene: TRBJ2-1
v_gene: TRBV7-9
len: 15

CDR3aa: CASRPQGTNSPLHF
j_gene: TRBJ1-6
v_gene: TRBV27
len: 14

CDR3aa: CASSQRQYTGELFF
j_gene: TRBJ2-2
v_gene: TRBV7-9
len: 14

CDR3aa: CASGWTGNYGYTF
j_gene: TRBJ1-2
v_gene: TRBV2
len: 13

CDR3aa: CTSSLFGGSVDDEQFF
j_gene: TRBJ2-1
v_gene: TRBV7-2
len: 16

CDR3aa: CATSRVTGDGTDTQYF
j_gene: TRBJ2-3
v_gene: TRBV15
len: 16

CDR3aa: CASSSPDLSSYNEQFF
j_gene: TRBJ2-1
v_gene: TRBV7-8
len: 16

CDR3aa: CASSFTAAGELFF
j_gene: TRBJ2-2
v_gene: TRBV12-3/TRBV12-4
len: 13

CDR3aa: CASSPSGNNEQYF
j_gene: TRBJ2-3
v_gene: TRBV5-1
len: 13

CDR3aa: CASSLEGGYTF
j_gene: TRBJ1-2
v_gene: TRBV5-8
len: 11

CDR3aa: CASSLGRGSPDTQYF
j_gene: TRBJ2-3
v_gene: TRBV13
len: 15

CDR3aa: CSVSLRWETQYF
j_gene: TRBJ2-5
v_gene: TRBV29-1
len: 12

CDR3aa: CASSQGTSGQETQYF
j_gene: TRBJ2-5
v_gene: TRBV4-2
len: 15

CDR3aa: CASSPRDRVYGDIQYF
j_gene: TRBJ2-4
v_gene: TRBV4-3
len: 16

CDR3aa: CASGSMGQGAAGYGYTF
j_gene: TRBJ1-2
v_gene: TRBV27
len: 17

CDR3aa: CASSLRSLDTQYF
j_gene: TRBJ2-3
v_gene: TRBV5-1
len: 13

CDR3aa: CASSLVLGRTRSWNEQFF
j_gene: TRBJ2-1
v_gene: TRBV7-2
len: 18

CDR3aa: CASRGDGTYNSPLHF
j_gene: TRBJ1-6
v_gene: TRBV7-9
len: 15

CDR3aa: CSATNPGNSNQPQHF
j_gene: TRBJ1-5
v_gene: TRBV20-1
len: 15

CDR3aa: CSVIQLAGGSEQYF
j_gene: TRBJ2-7
v_gene: TRBV20-1
len: 14

CDR3aa: CASCPTGYSNQPQHF
j_gene: TRBJ1-5
v_gene: TRBV19
len: 15

CDR3aa: CASSSPGHMNTEAFF
j_gene: TRBJ1-1
v_gene: TRBV6-2/TRBV6-3
len: 15

CDR3aa: CASSLIVPEQYF
j_gene: .
v_gene: TRBV7-2
len: 12

CDR3aa: CASSLIETQYF
j_gene: TRBJ2-5
v_gene: TRBV12-3/TRBV12-4
len: 11

CDR3aa: CASTIGGLGTQYF
j_gene: .
v_gene: TRBV7-9
len: 13

CDR3aa: CASSESWGSLLLGANVLTF
j_gene: TRBJ2-6
v_gene: TRBV10-2
len: 19

CDR3aa: CASSHGTSGSLGNEQFF
j_gene: TRBJ2-1
v_gene: TRBV5-1
len: 17

CDR3aa: CASSTTTGGVYNEQFF
j_gene: TRBJ2-1
v_gene: TRBV7-9
len: 16

CDR3aa: CASSRMEKEGYTF
j_gene: TRBJ1-2
v_gene: TRBV4-1
len: 13

CDR3aa: CAMTQRWQDTDTQYF
j_gene: TRBJ2-3
v_gene: TRBV7-2
len: 15

CDR3aa: CASMQRLAEIYNEQFF
j_gene: TRBJ2-1
v_gene: TRBV5-5
len: 16

CDR3aa: CASRRTQRLYEQYF
j_gene: TRBJ2-7
v_gene: TRBV2
len: 14

CDR3aa: CASRRLLGDTQYF
j_gene: TRBJ2-3
v_gene: TRBV6-1
len: 13

CDR3aa: CSATTYRGGETQYF
j_gene: TRBJ2-5
v_gene: TRBV20-1
len: 14

CDR3aa: CASAHRASGYNEQFF
j_gene: TRBJ2-1
v_gene: TRBV24-1
len: 15

CDR3aa: CATEGNRVAFF
j_gene: TRBJ1-1
v_gene: TRBV15
len: 11

CDR3aa: CASSAPPGSGNTIYF
j_gene: TRBJ1-3
v_gene: TRBV9
len: 15

CDR3aa: CASSQGTGQKPQHF
j_gene: TRBJ1-5
v_gene: TRBV3-1
len: 14

CDR3aa: CASLTQSYEQYF
j_gene: TRBJ2-7
v_gene: TRBV6-5
len: 12

CDR3aa: CASSPRQGPLTQYF
j_gene: TRBJ2-3
v_gene: TRBV7-2
len: 14

CDR3aa: CSATNLGLAGIAHEQFF
j_gene: TRBJ2-1
v_gene: TRBV20-1
len: 17

CDR3aa: CASSWTSAYGYTF
j_gene: TRBJ1-2
v_gene: TRBV5-1
len: 13

CDR3aa: CASSLPGILGNEQFF
j_gene: TRBJ2-1
v_gene: TRBV12-3/TRBV12-4
len: 15

CDR3aa: CASSLTASRGEKRYF
j_gene: TRBJ2-7
v_gene: TRBV27
len: 15

CDR3aa: CAIDRGGNVNEQFF
j_gene: TRBJ2-1
v_gene: TRBV10-3
len: 14

CDR3aa: CASSARTGIADTRYF
j_gene: TRBJ2-3
v_gene: TRBV7-8
len: 15

CDR3aa: CASSRSSGFNQPQHF
j_gene: TRBJ1-5
v_gene: TRBV7-8
len: 15

CDR3aa: CASSLHWGNQPQHF
j_gene: TRBJ1-5
v_gene: TRBV9
len: 14

CDR3aa: CSVGVDPNEQYF
j_gene: TRBJ2-7
v_gene: TRBV29-1
len: 12

CDR3aa: CSASLIGGNQPQHF
j_gene: TRBJ1-5
v_gene: TRBV20-1
len: 14

CDR3aa: CASSRGRGQGHPKAFF
j_gene: TRBJ1-1
v_gene: TRBV11-2
len: 16

CDR3aa: CASRADRVDEQFF
j_gene: TRBJ2-1
v_gene: TRBV12-3/TRBV12-4
len: 13

CDR3aa: CATSRLPAYEQYF
j_gene: TRBJ2-7
v_gene: TRBV15
len: 13

CDR3aa: CASSRDAVEQYF
j_gene: .
v_gene: TRBV6-1
len: 12

CDR3aa: CSAPPSGPRAYEQYF
j_gene: .
v_gene: TRBV20-1
len: 15